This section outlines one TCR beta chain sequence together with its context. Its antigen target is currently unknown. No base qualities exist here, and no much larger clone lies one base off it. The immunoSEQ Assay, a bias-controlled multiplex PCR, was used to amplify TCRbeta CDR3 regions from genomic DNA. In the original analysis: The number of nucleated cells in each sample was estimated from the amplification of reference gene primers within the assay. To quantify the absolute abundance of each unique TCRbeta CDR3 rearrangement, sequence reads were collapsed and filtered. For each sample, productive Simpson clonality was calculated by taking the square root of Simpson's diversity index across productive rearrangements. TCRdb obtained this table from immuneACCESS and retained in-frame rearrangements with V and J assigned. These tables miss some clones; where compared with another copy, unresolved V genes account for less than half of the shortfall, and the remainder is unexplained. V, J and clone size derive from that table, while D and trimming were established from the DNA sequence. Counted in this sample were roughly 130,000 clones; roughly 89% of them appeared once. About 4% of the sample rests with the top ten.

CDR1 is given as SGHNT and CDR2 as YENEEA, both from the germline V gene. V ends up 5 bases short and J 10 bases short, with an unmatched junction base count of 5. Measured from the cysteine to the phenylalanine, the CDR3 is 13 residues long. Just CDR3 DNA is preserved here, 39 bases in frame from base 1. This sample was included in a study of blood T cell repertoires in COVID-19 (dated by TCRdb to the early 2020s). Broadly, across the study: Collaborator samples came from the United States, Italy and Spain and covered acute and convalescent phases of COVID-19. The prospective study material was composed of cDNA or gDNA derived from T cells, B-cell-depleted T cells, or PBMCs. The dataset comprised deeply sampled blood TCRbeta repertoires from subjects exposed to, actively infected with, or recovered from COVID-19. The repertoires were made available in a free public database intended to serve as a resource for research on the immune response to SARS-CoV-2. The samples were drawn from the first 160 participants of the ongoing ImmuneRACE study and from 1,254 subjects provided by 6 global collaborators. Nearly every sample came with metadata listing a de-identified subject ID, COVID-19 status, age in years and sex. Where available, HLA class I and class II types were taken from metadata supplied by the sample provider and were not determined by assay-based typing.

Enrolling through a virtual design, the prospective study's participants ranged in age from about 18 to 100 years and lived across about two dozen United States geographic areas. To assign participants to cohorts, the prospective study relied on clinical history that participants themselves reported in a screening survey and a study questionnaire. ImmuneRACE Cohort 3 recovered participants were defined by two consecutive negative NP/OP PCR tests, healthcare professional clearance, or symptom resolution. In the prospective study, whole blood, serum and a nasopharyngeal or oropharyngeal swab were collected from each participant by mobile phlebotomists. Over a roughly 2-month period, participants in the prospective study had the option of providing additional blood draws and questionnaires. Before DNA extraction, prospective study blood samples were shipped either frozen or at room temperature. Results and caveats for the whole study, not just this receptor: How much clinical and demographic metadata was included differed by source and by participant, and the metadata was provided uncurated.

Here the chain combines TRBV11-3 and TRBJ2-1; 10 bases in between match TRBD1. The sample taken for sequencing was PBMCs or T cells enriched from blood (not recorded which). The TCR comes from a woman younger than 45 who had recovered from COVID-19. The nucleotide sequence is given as TGTGCCAGCAGCCGGGACAGGGGAGGGGAGCAGTTCTTC. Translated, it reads CASSRDRGGEQFF.